The entry below gives a single T cell receptor beta chain sequence along with its context. Its matching antigen is unknown. The data were taken from a study of Ad26.COV2.S vaccination and SARS-CoV-2 variants. Study background: By the intramuscular route, Ad26.COV2.S was given once, or twice 56 days apart. Study-wide findings and caveats: Post-vaccination spike-specific CD8+ and CD4+ T cell responses reportedly had substantial breadth. It is possible that the TCR breadth and depth analyses underestimated the total T cell responses.

Some clones are missing from TCRdb's copy, which holds only in-frame ones; the method was immunoSEQ multiplex PCR. The sample carries 350,000 to 600,000 clones, approximately 90% recorded once. The treatment was: some 20 received Ad26.COV2.S at low or high dose, single or two shots; 5 received placebo; per-sample allocation not given. Sampling took place 63 days after the first vaccine or placebo injection. This person who donated was an adult of 18-55 years in Boston. This receptor was identified in a person aged 18 to 59 who received the Ad26.COV2.S COVID-19 vaccine or a placebo. This specimen consisted of peripheral blood, obtained in a trial of Ad26.COV2.S vaccine versus placebo.

In DNA, the CDR3 is TGTGCCAGCAGTGAGCTCCAGGGGGCGCGTGAAAAACTGTTTTTT. It yields the protein CASSELQGAREKLFF. The chain employs TRBV6-1 and TRBJ1-4; the match to TRBD1 covers 8 bases. V trimming: 3 bases; J trimming: 7 bases; junction bases outside the gene matches: 7. CDR1 and CDR2 from the germline V gene are MNHNS and SASEGT. This CDR3 is 15 amino acids long.